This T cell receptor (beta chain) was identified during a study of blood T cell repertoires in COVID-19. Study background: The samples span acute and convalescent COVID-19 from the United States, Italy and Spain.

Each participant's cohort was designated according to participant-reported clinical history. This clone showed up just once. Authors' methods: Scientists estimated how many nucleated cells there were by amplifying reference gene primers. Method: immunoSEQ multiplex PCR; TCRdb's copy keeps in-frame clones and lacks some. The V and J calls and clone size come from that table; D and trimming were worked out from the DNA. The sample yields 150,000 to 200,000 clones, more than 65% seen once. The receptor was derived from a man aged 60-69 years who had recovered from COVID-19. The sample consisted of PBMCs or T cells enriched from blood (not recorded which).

The CDR3 nucleotides are TGTGCCAGCAGTTCCAGAGTAAGCGGGAGCTCCTACAATGAGCAGTTCTTC. As protein: CASSSRVSGSSYNEQFF. V gene TRBV27 combines with J gene TRBJ2-1; TRBD2 agrees at 8 bases. J gave up 0 bases and V 4 bases, and 8 bases lay outside the gene matches. Per the germline V gene, CDR1 is MNHEY and CDR2 is SMNVEV (reference sequence). The CDR3 has 17 amino acids.